These 30 T cell receptor beta chains were all obtained from the same sample, sequenced in a study of blood T cells in healthy people across ages. A second PCR, run for about 7 to 11 cycles, used a sample-barcoded 5' primer plus a J-beta primer mix. TCRdb redid the calling of the 5' RACE reads with MiXCR, one entry per CDR3 protein. The sample lists 920,000 or so distinct CDR3 sequences, over 35% seen once, with 15% to 20% in the top ten. Sequenced sample: blood. The receptors shown here come from a woman in her fifties or sixties in good health.

This clonotype appeared a single time. The V and J genes are TRBV4-2 and TRBJ2-5; TRBD1 aligns across 9 bases. In germline, CDR1 is LGHNA, CDR2 YNFKEQ. The CDR3 is made up of 16 amino acids. V was pared by 4 bases and J by 0 bases, with 6 bases of the junction left unmatched. CDR3 residues: CASSLGTGTYQETQYF. In DNA, the CDR3 is TGTGCCAGCAGCCTCGGGACAGGGACGTACCAAGAGACCCAGTACTTC.

For this clonotype: Compared with germline, one end of the junction differs, possibly owing to a read error. The J gene is TRBJ2-1, the V gene TRBV7-9; 14 bases line up with TRBD2. The CDR3 runs 18 residues. Germline values: CDR1 SEHNR, CDR2 FQNEAQ (reference sequence). The CDR3 is CASSQPGLAGASSNEQFF. CDR3 sequence (DNA): TGTGCCAGCAGCCAGCCGGGACTAGCGGGAGCATCCTCCAATGAGCAGTTCTTC.

The gene calls are TRBV7-9 and TRBJ1-3; D call uncertain. CDR3 length: 16 residues. The V end lost 1 base, the J end lost 0 bases, and 10 bases lay between the germline ends. Germline V gene lookup returns CDR1 SEHNR and CDR2 FQNEAQ (reference sequence). This CDR3 reads CASSLGQATSGNTIYF. The CDR3 DNA follows: TGTGCCAGCAGCTTAGGGCAGGCGACCTCTGGAAACACCATATATTTT. Filled out from reference TRBV7-9 and TRBJ1-3, the complete variable domain reads DTGVSQNPRHKITKRGQNVTFRCDPISEHNRLYWYRQTLGQGPEFLTYFQNEAQLEKSRLLSDRFSAERPKGSFSTLEIQRTEQGDSAMYLCASSLGQATSGNTIYFGEGSWLTVV.

This rearrangement joins TRBV25-1 to TRBJ2-7; D possibly uses TRBD1 or TRBD2 (6 bases each). There are 15 residues in the CDR3. The ends were cut back, 1 base at V and 3 bases at J, with 13 bases in the middle. From germline, CDR1 is MGHDK and CDR2 SYGVNS. The chain's CDR3 is CASSESGGQSYEQYF. CDR3 nucleotides: TGTGCCAGCAGTGAATCTGGGGGGCAAAGCTACGAGCAGTACTTC.

At least ten counts were recorded for this clonotype. The rearrangement links TRBV28 to TRBJ2-5; TRBD1 aligns across 9 bases. Germline CDR1 is MDHEN and CDR2 is SYDVKM. This CDR3 region has 17 residues. Trimming took 4 bases from V and 4 from J; bases not matched to a gene: 13. The CDR3, as DNA: TGTGCCAGCAGTTCCTCCCGACAGGGGGTCCTCGGAGAGACCCAGTACTTC. Its protein is CASSSSRQGVLGETQYF.

The CDR3 DNA is TGCAGCGCCGGATTCGGGACTGAAGCTTTCTTT. Residues: CSAGFGTEAFF. This chain joins TRBV29-1 and TRBJ1-1; D not certain. V gave up 7 bases and J gave up 5 bases, with 11 bases separating them. There are 11 residues in the CDR3. Germline V CDR1 and CDR2: SQVTM, ANQGSEA.

This clonotype turned up a few times. The V call is TRBV15, the J call TRBJ2-3, with no clear D. Germline CDR1 is LNHNV and CDR2 is YYDKDF (reference sequence). The CDR3 length is 14 residues. Trimming took off 5 bases at V and 4 bases at J, with 13 bases between the two ends. CDR3 in DNA: TGTGCCACCAGCGAACCAGCACGGCCAGATACGCAGTATTTT. Translation gives CATSEPARPDTQYF. Drawing the rest from reference TRBV15 and TRBJ2-3, the complete variable domain is DAMVIQNPRYQVTQFGKPVTLSCSQTLNHNVMYWYQQKSSQAPKLLFHYYDKDFNNEADTPDNFQSRRPNTSFCFLDIRSPGLGDTAMYLCATSEPARPDTQYFGPGTRLTVL.

Many counts were recorded for this clonotype. The chain joins TRBV6-6 to TRBJ1-2, with TRBD1 as a possible D gene (5 bases). Germline V gene sequence: CDR1 MNHNY, CDR2 SVGAGI (reference sequence). The V and J ends lost 4 bases and 4 bases respectively, with 13 bases between them. The CDR3 loop spans 14 amino acids. CDR3 amino acids: CASSWDPRTYGYTF. The CDR3 DNA reads as TGTGCCAGCAGTTGGGACCCCCGGACCTATGGCTACACCTTC.

The genes are TRBV20-1 and TRBJ2-7, with D possibly TRBD2 on 5 matching bases. CDR1 DFQATT and CDR2 SNEGSKA come from the germline V gene (reference sequence). V gave up 3 bases and J gave up 5 bases, with 14 bases separating them. The CDR3 is 13 amino acids. The CDR3 coding sequence is TGCAGTGCTAGTTACTTCGGGGTAGACGAGCAGTACTTC. It encodes CSASYFGVDEQYF.

The rearrangement links TRBV9 to TRBJ2-7; no definite D call. Germline V gene lookup returns CDR1 SGDLS and CDR2 YYNGEE. This CDR3 is built from 16 residues. V dropped 3 bases and J dropped 1 base, with 17 bases sitting between them. This CDR3 is CASSASPLMGSYEQYF. The CDR3 bases are TGTGCCAGCAGCGCGTCCCCCCTAATGGGATCCTACGAGCAGTACTTC.

There are a few counts of this clonotype. This rearrangement joins TRBV27 to TRBJ2-4; D gene uncertain. The J call is uncertain, as TRBJ2-5 better fits the DNA end. The CDR3 loop spans 13 amino acids. Germline CDR1 is MNHEY and CDR2 is SMNVEV (reference sequence). The CDR3 nucleotides read TGTGCCAGCAGTGTCGGGCGGACGGAGACCCAGTACTTC. This gives the protein CASSVGRTETQYF.

In its sample, this clonotype was seen a few times. The chain employs TRBV27 and TRBJ1-2, with D unclear. V lost 10 bases, J lost 2 bases, and 20 bases lay in between. Germline lookup yields CDR1 MNHEY and CDR2 SMNVEV (reference sequence). The CDR3 loop spans 15 amino acids. The CDR3, as DNA: TGTGCCACCGGCGACCTAAGACGAGGGAACTATGGCTACACCTTC. Translation: CATGDLRRGNYGYTF.

J is TRBJ2-5 and V is TRBV7-9; 7 bases match TRBD2. This CDR3 comprises 14 residues. Germline V CDR1 and CDR2: SEHNR, FQNEAQ (reference sequence). V lost 8 bases to trimming and J lost 3 bases; unmatched junction nucleotides: 9. CDR3 sequence: CASGDSGSEETQYF. DNA for the CDR3: TGTGCCAGCGGGGATAGCGGGTCCGAAGAGACCCAGTACTTC.

This clonotype has a single count. The genes are TRBV4-3 and TRBJ2-5; D possibly matches TRBD1 or TRBD2 (5 bases each). Germline V lookup: CDR1 LGHNA, CDR2 YSLEER. The CDR3 spans 16 residues. The V end was cut by 2 bases, the J end by 4 bases, with 17 bases between. CDR3 sequence: CASSQNAGTLSETQYF. The CDR3 DNA is TGCGCCAGCAGCCAAAATGCCGGGACCCTATCAGAGACCCAGTACTTC.

In this sample, this clonotype turned up a few times. The chain has TRBV27 and TRBJ2-6; no definite D call. V was pared by 1 base and J by 0 bases, with 4 bases between. The CDR3 covers 15 residues. Germline CDR1 reads MNHEY; CDR2 reads SMNVEV (reference sequence). The CDR3 sequence is CASSLFPSGANVLTF. CDR3 bases: TGTGCCAGCAGTTTATTCCCCTCTGGGGCCAACGTCCTGACTTTC.

The chain combines TRBV5-1 with TRBJ2-3; TRBD2 matches at 9 bases. V gave up 2 bases and J gave up 0 bases; unmatched junction bases: 7. CDR3 size: 17 residues. CDR1 is SGHRS and CDR2 is YFSETQ in the germline V gene. CDR3 protein: CASSFAGGRGSTDTQYF. In DNA form, the CDR3 reads TGCGCCAGCAGCTTTGCGGGCGGGAGGGGCAGCACAGATACGCAGTATTTT.

The gene calls are TRBV29-1 and TRBJ2-2; D could derive from TRBD1 or TRBD2 (5 bases each). The CDR3 totals 16 residues. The germline V gene encodes CDR1 SQVTM and CDR2 ANQGSEA. Trimming pared 3 bases from V and 4 bases from J, leaving 18 bases between. CDR3 residues: CSVENQGARGTGELFF. CDR3 sequence (DNA): TGCAGCGTTGAGAACCAGGGCGCTCGGGGCACCGGGGAGCTGTTTTTT.

V usage is TRBV7-9 and J usage is TRBJ2-1; 8 bases align to TRBD2. The V and J ends lost 4 bases and 4 bases, in that order; junction bases with no gene match: 12. Germline CDR1 SEHNR, CDR2 FQNEAQ (reference sequence). This CDR3 has 17 residues. CDR3 sequence: CASSSPTGGAHYNEQFF. For the CDR3, the DNA is TGTGCCAGCAGCTCGCCCACGGGGGGGGCCCATTACAATGAGCAGTTCTTC.

The CDR3 loop is CASSQGTGARTQYF. DNA for the CDR3: TGTGCCAGCAGCCAAGGGACAGGGGCCAGGACCCAGTACTTC. This sequence joins TRBV5-6 and TRBJ2-5; TRBD1 matches 10 bases. This CDR3 region has 14 residues. J gave up 7 bases and V 4 bases, and 7 bases lay outside the gene matches. The V gene's germline CDR1 is SGHDT and CDR2 YYEEEE. Combining the CDR3 with reference TRBV5-6 and TRBJ2-5 gives the whole variable domain DAGVTQSPTHLIKTRGQQVTLRCSPKSGHDTVSWYQQALGQGPQFIFQYYEEEERQRGNFPDRFSGHQFPNYSSELNVNALLLGDSALYLCASSQGTGARTQYFGPGTRLLVL.

The chain combines TRBV7-9 with TRBJ2-3; 8 bases match TRBD2. The germline V gene encodes CDR1 SEHNR and CDR2 FQNEAQ (reference sequence). This CDR3 is built from 16 residues. After removal of 5 bases from V and 3 bases from J, the junction contained 10 bases not matched to a gene. The CDR3 reads CASSTTGAGATDTQYF. The CDR3 bases are TGTGCCAGCAGCACCACAGGAGCGGGAGCGACAGATACGCAGTATTTT.

The V call is TRBV29-1, the J call TRBJ2-1; the D gene could be TRBD1 or TRBD2 (6 bases each). V was trimmed by 7 bases and J by 7 bases, leaving 20 bases between them. Germline lookup yields CDR1 SQVTM and CDR2 ANQGSEA. CDR3 length equals 14 residues. The CDR3 DNA follows: TGCAGCGGGGGGCGGGATGCCAACGAGAATGAGCAGTTCTTC. Translated, it gives CSGGRDANENEQFF.

The chain joins TRBV7-9 to TRBJ2-7; D gene ambiguous. Per the germline V gene, CDR1 is SEHNR and CDR2 is FQNEAQ (reference sequence). V dropped 1 base and J dropped 6 bases, with 13 bases sitting between them. This CDR3 spans 14 amino acids. The CDR3 DNA sequence: TGTGCCAGCAGCTTAGTATTCAGGACGGGCGAGCAGTACTTC. Amino acid sequence: CASSLVFRTGEQYF.

The chain joins TRBV20-1 to TRBJ2-1; maybe TRBD2 (5 bases). The V gene's germline CDR1 is DFQATT and CDR2 SNEGSKA (reference sequence). CDR3 size: 15 residues. V shed 6 bases and J shed 0 bases, with 15 bases lying between them. CDR3 protein: CSASRGSGSYNEQFF. In DNA, the CDR3 is TGCAGTGCCTCCCGGGGAAGCGGCTCCTACAATGAGCAGTTCTTC.

The V gene is TRBV28, the J gene TRBJ2-3; TRBD1 or TRBD2 may be the D gene (5 bases each). The CDR3 is 12 residues long. The germline CDR1 and CDR2 sequences are MDHEN and SYDVKM. V shed 3 bases and J shed 10 bases, with 11 bases lying between them. The CDR3 bases are TGTGCCAGCAGTTTGGGACCCCGTTCGCAGTATTTT. It translates to CASSLGPRSQYF.

The V and J genes are TRBV28 and TRBJ2-1; unclear D gene. This CDR3 contains 10 residues. The V end was cut by 8 bases, the J end by 12 bases, with 11 bases between. Looked up from germline, CDR1 is MDHEN and CDR2 is SYDVKM. As DNA, the CDR3 is TGTGCCAGCGCGTCGTTGGTGCAGTTCTTC. It is translated as CASASLVQFF.

The chain combines TRBV24-1 with TRBJ2-7, with D perhaps matching TRBD1 (6 bases). There are 16 residues in the CDR3. Germline V gene sequence: CDR1 KGHDR, CDR2 SFDVKD. Trimming left V 1 base short and J 3 bases short, with 15 bases between. The CDR3 loop is CATSDFHPRQVYEQYF. In nucleotides, the CDR3 is TGTGCCACCAGTGATTTTCATCCCCGACAGGTCTACGAGCAGTACTTC.

The chain employs TRBV28 and TRBJ2-5; 9 nucleotides line up with TRBD2. Judging by the DNA end, TRBJ2-7 fits better; the J call may be wrong. Germline V lookup: CDR1 MDHEN, CDR2 SYDVKM. The CDR3 runs to 16 residues. CDR3 in amino acids: CASSSYGTSKPHEQYF. The CDR3 DNA follows: TGTGCCAGCAGTTCCTACGGGACTAGCAAACCGCACGAGCAGTACTTC.

CDR3 sequence (DNA): TGTGCCAGCAGTTTAATATCAGCGGGAGGTACCTACGAGCAGTACTTC. Translating it yields CASSLISAGGTYEQYF. This chain connects TRBV27 to TRBJ2-7; TRBD2 agrees at 9 bases. Trimming at V came to 2 bases and at J to 2 bases, leaving 7 bases not matched to a gene. CDR1 and CDR2 from the germline V gene are MNHEY and SMNVEV (reference sequence). This CDR3 region has 16 residues.

V and J are TRBV19 and TRBJ1-2; D unresolved. Germline assignment: CDR1 LNHDA and CDR2 SQIVND (reference sequence). The CDR3 extends over 13 amino acids. Deletions cut 1 base from V and 2 bases from J, with 5 bases between. The CDR3 coding sequence is TGTGCCAGTAGTATAGCTGTGAACTATGGCTACACCTTC. Translating it yields CASSIAVNYGYTF. Combining the CDR3 with reference TRBV19 and TRBJ1-2 gives the whole variable domain DGGITQSPKYLFRKEGQNVTLSCEQNLNHDAMYWYRQDPGQGLRLIYYSQIVNDFQKGDIAEGYSVSREKKESFPLTVTSAQKNPTAFYLCASSIAVNYGYTFGSGTRLTVV.

The rearrangement uses TRBV20-1 and TRBJ2-4, with D perhaps assigned TRBD1 or TRBD2 (5 bases each). Near its end, the DNA agrees better with TRBJ2-5, so the J call may be wrong. Germline V gives CDR1 DFQATT, CDR2 SNEGSKA (reference sequence). CDR3 length: 12 residues. The CDR3 protein is CSARGPEETQYF. In nucleotides, the CDR3 is TGCAGTGCTAGGGGACCCGAGGAGACCCAGTACTTC.